A single sample is the source of the 11 T cell receptor beta chains below, sequenced in a study of blood T cell repertoires in COVID-19. The method was immunoSEQ multiplex PCR; TCRdb's version includes in-frame clones alone and lacks a portion of them. The sample includes approximately 160,000 clones, approximately 73% of them seen just once. The sequencing input was peripheral blood. These receptors all stem from a woman over 75 with acute or convalescent COVID-19.

The genes are TRBV9 and TRBJ1-4; tentatively, D is TRBD1 (5 bases). V lost 3 bases, J lost 6 bases, and 12 bases lay in between. Germline CDR1 is SGDLS and CDR2 is YYNGEE. CDR3 length: 14 residues. The CDR3 DNA follows: TGTGCCAGCAGCGCACAGGTGCTGGATGAAAAACTGTTTTTT. It encodes CASSAQVLDEKLFF. Complete variable domain (other parts from reference TRBV9 and TRBJ1-4): DSGVTQTPKHLITATGQRVTLRCSPRSGDLSVYWYQQSLDQGLQFLIQYYNGEERAKGNILERFSAQQFPDLHSELNLSSLELGDSALYFCASSAQVLDEKLFFGSGTQLSVL.

This clone turned up a few times. The chain uses TRBV7-9 and TRBJ2-7; tentatively, D is TRBD1 (5 bases). The V and J ends lost 5 bases and 6 bases respectively, with 11 bases between them. The germline CDR1 and CDR2 sequences are SEHNR and FQNEAQ (reference sequence). The CDR3 is 12 residues long. This chain's CDR3 is CASSRDSGEQYF. The DNA of the CDR3 is TGTGCCAGCAGCCGCGACAGTGGCGAGCAGTACTTC. The full variable domain, with the rest looked up from reference TRBV7-9 and TRBJ2-7, is DTGVSQNPRHKITKRGQNVTFRCDPISEHNRLYWYRQTLGQGPEFLTYFQNEAQLEKSRLLSDRFSAERPKGSFSTLEIQRTEQGDSAMYLCASSRDSGEQYFGPGTRLTVT.

V usage is TRBV5-1 and J usage is TRBJ2-2; a weak D match, TRBD2 (5 bases). The V gene's germline CDR1 is SGHRS and CDR2 YFSETQ. Trimming pared 2 bases from V and 0 bases from J, leaving 5 bases between. The CDR3 extends over 14 amino acids. The CDR3 DNA reads as TGCGCCAGCAGCTTACTAGCGAACACCGGGGAGCTGTTTTTT. It encodes CASSLLANTGELFF.

This chain connects TRBV29-1 to TRBJ1-2; D is unclear. CDR3 size: 11 residues. Germline assignment: CDR1 SQVTM and CDR2 ANQGSEA. Trimming took 6 bases from V and 8 from J, leaving 13 bases between them. CDR3 bases: TGCAGCGTCGGGCACGGAGGCGGCTACACCTTC. Its translation is CSVGHGGGYTF.

J is TRBJ2-6 and V is TRBV10-3; D is uncertain. Germline V gene lookup returns CDR1 ENHRY and CDR2 SYGVKD. There are 13 residues in the CDR3. Between the trimmed V and J ends, which lost 6 bases and 1 base, there was a span of 4 bases. The CDR3 DNA follows: TGTGCCATCAGCGGGTCTGGGGCCAACGTCCTGACTTTC. This sequence encodes CAISGSGANVLTF.

The chain links TRBV7-6 to TRBJ2-2; 13 nucleotides agree with TRBD2. The J segment lost 3 bases and the V segment lost 5 bases, leaving 3 bases of the junction unmatched. The germline V gene encodes CDR1 SGHVS and CDR2 FNYEAQ. This CDR3 comprises 16 residues. CDR3 coding DNA: TGTGCCAGCAGCCCCGGACTAGCGGGAGACACCGGGGAGCTGTTTTTT. Its protein product is CASSPGLAGDTGELFF.

The chain recombines TRBV11-3 with TRBJ2-7; D is uncertain. V was trimmed by 2 bases and J by 5 bases, leaving 7 bases between them. The germline CDR1 and CDR2 sequences are SGHNT and YENEEA. This CDR3 has 12 amino acids. This chain's CDR3 is CASSLRSHEQYF. The CDR3 DNA sequence: TGTGCCAGCAGCTTAAGGAGCCACGAGCAGTACTTC.

The gene calls are TRBV7-8 and TRBJ1-2; 7 bases fit TRBD1. Germline V CDR1 and CDR2: SGHVS, FQNEAQ. With V trimmed by 1 base and J by 4 bases, 3 bases remained unmatched. The CDR3 totals 14 residues. The DNA of the CDR3 is TGTGCCAGCAGCTTAGAAGGGGGCCTCTATGGCTACACCTTC. This gives the protein CASSLEGGLYGYTF.

This sequence joins TRBV9 and TRBJ2-1; TRBD2 aligns across 8 bases. The CDR3 totals 16 residues. Germline V gene lookup returns CDR1 SGDLS and CDR2 YYNGEE. J was trimmed by 9 bases and V by 0 bases; bases with no gene match: 11. The DNA of the CDR3 is TGTGCCAGCAGCGTAGATGACGGGAGGGCCCCGATTGAGCAGTTCTTC. It translates to CASSVDDGRAPIEQFF.

The CDR3 region is CASRDSINQPQHF. CDR3 DNA sequence: TGTGCCAGTCGGGACAGTATAAATCAGCCCCAGCATTTT. V usage is TRBV18 and J usage is TRBJ1-5; 7 nucleotides align to TRBD1. The CDR3 consists of 13 residues. Trimming removed 9 bases from V and 4 bases from J; junction bases left unmatched: 6. The germline CDR1 and CDR2 sequences are KGHSH and LQKENI.

This clone was recorded a few times. This chain joins TRBV30 and TRBJ1-6; D might be TRBD1 (5 bases). The V end lost 4 bases, the J end lost 7 bases, and 14 bases lay between the germline ends. The CDR3 covers 14 residues. The germline gives CDR1 GTSNPN, CDR2 SVGIG (reference sequence). As DNA, the CDR3 is TGTGCCTGGACAGGGTATGGAACCAATTCACCCCTCCACTTT. Its protein is CAWTGYGTNSPLHF.